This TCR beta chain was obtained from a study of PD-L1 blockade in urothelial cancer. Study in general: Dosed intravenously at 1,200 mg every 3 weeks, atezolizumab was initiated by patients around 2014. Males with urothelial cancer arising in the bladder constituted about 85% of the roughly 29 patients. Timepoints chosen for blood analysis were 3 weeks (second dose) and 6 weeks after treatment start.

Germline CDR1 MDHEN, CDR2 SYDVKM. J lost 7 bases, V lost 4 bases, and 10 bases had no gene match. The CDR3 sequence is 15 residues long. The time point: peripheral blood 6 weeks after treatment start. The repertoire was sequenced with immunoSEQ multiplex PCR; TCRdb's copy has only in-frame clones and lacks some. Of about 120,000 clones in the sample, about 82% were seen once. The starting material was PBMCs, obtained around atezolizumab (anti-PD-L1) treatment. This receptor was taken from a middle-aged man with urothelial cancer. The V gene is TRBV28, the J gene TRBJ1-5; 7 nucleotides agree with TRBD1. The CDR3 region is CASSSPEGAVQPQHF. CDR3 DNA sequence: TGTGCCAGCAGTTCCCCAGAGGGGGCTGTGCAGCCCCAGCATTTT. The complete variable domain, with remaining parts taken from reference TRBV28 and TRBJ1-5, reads DVKVTQSSRYLVKRTGEKVFLECVQDMDHENMFWYRQDPGLGLRLIYFSYDVKMKEKGDIPEGYSVSREKKERFSLILESASTNQTSMYLCASSSPEGAVQPQHFGDGTRLSIL.